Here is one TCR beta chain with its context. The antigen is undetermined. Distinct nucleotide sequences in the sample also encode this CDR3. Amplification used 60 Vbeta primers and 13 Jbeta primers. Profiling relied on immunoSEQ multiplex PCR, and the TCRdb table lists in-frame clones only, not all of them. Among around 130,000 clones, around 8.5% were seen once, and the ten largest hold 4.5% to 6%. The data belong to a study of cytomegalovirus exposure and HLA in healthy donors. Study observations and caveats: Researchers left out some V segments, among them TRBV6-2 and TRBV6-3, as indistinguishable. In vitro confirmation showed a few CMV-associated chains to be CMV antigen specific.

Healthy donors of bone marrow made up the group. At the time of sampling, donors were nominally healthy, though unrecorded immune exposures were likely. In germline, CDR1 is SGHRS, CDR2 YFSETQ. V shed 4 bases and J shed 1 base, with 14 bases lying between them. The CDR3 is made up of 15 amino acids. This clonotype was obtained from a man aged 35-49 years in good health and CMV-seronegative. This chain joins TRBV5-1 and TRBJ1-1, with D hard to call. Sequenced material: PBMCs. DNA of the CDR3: TGCGCCAGCAGCATGGGGTTGGTCGGGAACACTGAAGCTTTCTTT. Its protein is CASSMGLVGNTEAFF. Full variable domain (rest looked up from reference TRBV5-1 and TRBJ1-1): KAGVTQTPRYLIKTRGQQVTLSCSPISGHRSVSWYQQTPGQGLQFLFEYFSETQRNKGNFPGRFSGRQFSNSRSEMNVSTLELGDSALYLCASSMGLVGNTEAFFGQGTRLTVV.